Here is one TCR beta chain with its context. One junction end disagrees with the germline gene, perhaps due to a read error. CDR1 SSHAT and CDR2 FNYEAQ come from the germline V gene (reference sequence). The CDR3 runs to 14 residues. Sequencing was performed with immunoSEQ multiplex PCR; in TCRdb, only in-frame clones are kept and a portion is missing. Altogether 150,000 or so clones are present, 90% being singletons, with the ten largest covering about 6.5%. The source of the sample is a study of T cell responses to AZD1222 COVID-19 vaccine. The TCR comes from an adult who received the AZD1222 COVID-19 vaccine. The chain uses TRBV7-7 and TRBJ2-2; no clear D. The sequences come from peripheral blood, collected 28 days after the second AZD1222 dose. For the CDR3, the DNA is TGTGCTAGCAGCTTAGCTAGTGCCACCGGGGAGCTGTTTTTT. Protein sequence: CASSLASATGELFF.